The 30 T cell receptor beta chains given below trace back to one sample, sequenced in a study of T-cell memory formation after mild COVID-19. TCRdb re-analysed the 5' RACE reads in MiXCR, keeping a single row per CDR3 protein. Altogether around 300,000 distinct CDR3 sequences are present, roughly 13% being singletons, with the ten largest covering about 20%. Sequencing input: PBMCs or a T cell subset sorted from them (not recorded which). Receptor source: a young man who had mild COVID-19 (a few samples of this study predate the infection). Cell type and time point are not known.

This clonotype came up a few times. V gene TRBV16 combines with J gene TRBJ2-7; 7 bases match TRBD1. The CDR3 extends over 15 amino acids. Germline CDR1 reads KGHSY; CDR2 reads FQNENV. Trimming cost V 5 bases and J 6 bases; bases outside gene matches: 13. The CDR3 loop is CASSEAGTAFREQYV. DNA for the CDR3: TGTGCCAGCAGCGAAGCCGGGACAGCTTTTCGCGAGCAGTACGTC.

The chain's CDR3 is CASSLGDRVSDTQYF. DNA of the CDR3: TGTGCCAGCAGTTTAGGGGACAGGGTCTCAGATACGCAGTATTTT. The chain links TRBV12-3 or TRBV12-4 to TRBJ2-3; 9 bases agree with TRBD1. Trimming removed 1 base from V and 4 bases from J; junction bases left unmatched: 3. This CDR3 has 15 residues.

The chain links TRBV7-9 to TRBJ1-4; the D gene is possibly TRBD1 (6 bases). V was pared by 0 bases and J by 8 bases, with 13 bases between. The germline V gene has CDR1 SEHNR and CDR2 FQNEAQ (reference sequence). This CDR3 spans 15 amino acids. CDR3 amino acids: CASSLAVRGSEKLFF. CDR3 DNA sequence: TGTGCCAGCAGCTTAGCAGTCAGGGGAAGCGAAAAACTGTTTTTT.

This clonotype turned up a few times. V usage is TRBV7-2 and J usage is TRBJ1-2; D unclear. The germline V and J ends were trimmed by 5 bases and 8 bases, with 18 bases remaining between them. The CDR3 covers 14 residues. Germline V lookup: CDR1 SGHTA, CDR2 FQGNSA. The CDR3 nucleotides read TGTGCCAGCAGCCCCCTACCCTCAGAAGGGGGCTACACCTTC. Protein: CASSPLPSEGGYTF.

The CDR3 reads CASSPGQGAATQYF. The CDR3, as DNA: TGTGCCAGCAGCCCGGGACAGGGAGCAGCGACCCAGTACTTC. The V call is TRBV7-2, the J call TRBJ2-5, with 9 bases that match TRBD1. Germline V lookup: CDR1 SGHTA, CDR2 FQGNSA. The V and J ends lost 5 bases and 7 bases, in that order; junction bases with no gene match: 8. The CDR3 extends over 14 amino acids.

The CDR3 DNA reads as TGCAGTGCTAGGACGGGGGATGACGGGGAGCTGTTTTTT. Translating it yields CSARTGDDGELFF. The chain uses TRBV20-1 and TRBJ2-2; D possibly corresponds to TRBD2 (6 bases). The CDR3 covers 13 residues. Germline CDR1 is DFQATT and CDR2 is SNEGSKA (reference sequence). Trimming took off 3 bases at V and 7 bases at J, with 12 bases between the two ends.

This chain connects TRBV12-3 or TRBV12-4 to TRBJ1-5; no firm D call. The CDR3 totals 15 residues. Between the trimmed V and J ends, which lost 6 bases and 4 bases, there was a span of 16 bases. This CDR3 reads CASRTGTRLNQPQHF. CDR3 nucleotides: TGTGCCAGCAGGACGGGAACTCGGCTGAATCAGCCCCAGCATTTT.

This clonotype came up a few times. This chain joins TRBV6-6 and TRBJ2-7, with 11 bases fitting TRBD1. V dropped 5 bases and J dropped 5; count of bases not matched to a gene: 5. CDR1 and CDR2 from the germline V gene are MNHNY and SVGAGI (reference sequence). The CDR3 runs 14 residues. The CDR3 DNA reads as TGTGCCAGCAGTCGCCCGGGACAGGGGGACGAGCAGTACTTC. Translating gives CASSRPGQGDEQYF.

This clonotype was observed a handful of times. This chain joins TRBV6-2 or TRBV6-3 and TRBJ1-2; a weak D match, TRBD1 (5 bases). CDR3 length equals 14 residues. V lost 6 bases and J 6 bases, leaving 17 bases between the germline ends. Germline V gene data show CDR1 as MNHEY and CDR2 as SVGEGT. This chain's CDR3 is CASRAPQGRDGYTF. In DNA, the CDR3 is TGTGCCAGCAGAGCTCCCCAGGGTAGGGATGGCTACACCTTC.

The chain is built from TRBV5-1 and TRBJ1-2; TRBD1 might be the D (5 bases). CDR3 size: 18 residues. Germline V gene sequence: CDR1 SGHRS, CDR2 YFSETQ. V lost 0 bases to trimming and J lost 5 bases, with 23 bases between them. The CDR3 coding sequence is TGCGCCAGCAGCTTGGCCGCTTTTGCGTCAGGGCCAGAGTATGGCTACACCTTC. The encoded protein is CASSLAAFASGPEYGYTF.

In this sample, this clonotype turned up a few times. V usage is TRBV6-5 and J usage is TRBJ2-3; 11 bases are a match to TRBD2. The CDR3 loop spans 15 amino acids. Germline CDR1 reads MNHEY; CDR2 reads SVGAGI. Trimming cost V 3 bases and J 6 bases; bases outside gene matches: 5. The CDR3 DNA reads as TGTGCCAGCAGTTATCTTAGCGGGGGGGTGGATACGCAGTATTTT. Translated, it gives CASSYLSGGVDTQYF.

This clonotype was counted at least ten times. The chain couples TRBV7-2 to TRBJ2-1; possibly TRBD1 or TRBD2 for D (6 bases each). The CDR3 runs 15 residues. Germline V gene lookup returns CDR1 SGHTA and CDR2 FQGNSA. Deletions cut 7 bases from V and 3 bases from J, with 16 bases between. For the CDR3, the DNA is TGTGCCAGCAACCATGGGGGGCTGGTCTACAATGAGCAGTTCTTC. Protein sequence: CASNHGGLVYNEQFF.

The sample holds a few counts of this clonotype. V is TRBV5-6 and J is TRBJ1-1, with a possible D match to TRBD1 (5 bases). Germline CDR1 reads SGHDT; CDR2 reads YYEEEE. The CDR3 contains 15 residues. V was cut by 2 bases and J by 11 bases, with 22 bases left in between. CDR3: CASSFRALPGGKAFF. CDR3 sequence (DNA): TGTGCCAGCAGCTTCCGAGCCCTCCCCGGGGGAAAGGCTTTCTTT.

The chain employs TRBV24-1 and TRBJ1-2, with 9 bases matching TRBD1. CDR1 is KGHDR, CDR2 SFDVKD, per germline. This CDR3 has 14 amino acids. V lost 3 bases to trimming and J lost 8 bases; unmatched junction nucleotides: 6. CDR3 nucleotides: TGTGCCACCAGTGATCTTGGGACAGGGAGCGGCTACACCTTC. This encodes CATSDLGTGSGYTF.

This clonotype was seen more than once but under ten times. This chain joins TRBV7-3 and TRBJ2-7; 12 bases match TRBD2. CDR3 length equals 15 residues. J gave up 2 bases and V 5 bases, and 4 bases lay outside the gene matches. The germline V gene has CDR1 SGHTA and CDR2 FQGTGA. The DNA of the CDR3 is TGTGCCAGCAGCCCACTAGCGGGGGGTACCTACGAGCAGTACTTC. As protein: CASSPLAGGTYEQYF.

The chain has TRBV10-3 and TRBJ2-2, with 9 bases lining up with TRBD1. V dropped 0 bases and J dropped 6; count of bases not matched to a gene: 5. CDR1 and CDR2 (germline): ENHRY, SYGVKD. This CDR3 is 16 amino acids long. The CDR3 region has the DNA TGTGCCATCAGTGAGTCTAGGACAGGGGAACCCGGGGAGCTGTTTTTT. It translates to CAISESRTGEPGELFF.

This clonotype was picked up a small number of times. This chain connects TRBV5-1 to TRBJ1-1; possibly TRBD1 for D (6 bases). CDR1 is SGHRS, CDR2 YFSETQ, per germline. This CDR3 is built from 16 residues. Trimming took 4 bases from V and 0 from J, leaving 16 bases between them. The CDR3 reads CASSLGHSTLNTEAFF. The CDR3 region has the DNA TGCGCCAGCAGCCTGGGACATTCTACTCTGAACACTGAAGCTTTCTTT.

This clonotype was observed a handful of times. The chain couples TRBV6-2 or TRBV6-3 to TRBJ2-5; 9 bases agree with TRBD2. After removal of 6 bases from V and 5 bases from J, the junction contained 4 bases not matched to a gene. The CDR3 is 13 residues long. CDR1 and CDR2 (germline): MNHEY, SVGEGT. CDR3 nucleotides: TGTGCCAGCAGGCGGGGGGGCTTTGAGACCCAGTACTTC. This gives the protein CASRRGGFETQYF.

The J gene is TRBJ2-1, the V gene TRBV10-3; no definite D call. The CDR3 runs 15 residues. The germline V and J ends were trimmed by 0 bases and 10 bases, with 16 bases remaining between them. Germline assignment: CDR1 ENHRY and CDR2 SYGVKD. The CDR3 DNA reads as TGTGCCATCAGTGAGTCGACGACTGGGCTTTGGGAGCAGTTCTTC. This translates into CAISESTTGLWEQFF.

This clonotype was observed many times. This chain uses TRBV6-2 or TRBV6-3 with TRBJ1-6; no firm D call. The CDR3 has 14 amino acids. V was clipped by 5 bases and J by 7 bases, with 12 bases between them. Germline V gene data show CDR1 as MNHEY and CDR2 as SVGEGT. Here the CDR3 reads CASSRHGRNSPLHF. CDR3 DNA sequence: TGTGCCAGCAGTCGACACGGTAGGAATTCACCCCTCCACTTT.

In its sample, this clonotype was seen many times. V and J are TRBV12-3 or TRBV12-4 and TRBJ2-5, with D possibly TRBD2 on 5 matching bases. Trimming pared 4 bases from V and 8 bases from J, leaving 8 bases between. The CDR3 totals 11 residues. CDR3 coding DNA: TGTGCCAGCAGTTCGGGAACAACCCAGTACTTC. Its protein product is CASSSGTTQYF.

V gene TRBV19 combines with J gene TRBJ1-3; D not resolved. Germline-derived CDR1 and CDR2 are LNHDA and SQIVND (reference sequence). CDR3 length: 15 amino acids. V was trimmed by 4 bases and J by 0 bases, leaving 10 bases between them. The CDR3 reads CASSTGSSSGNTIYF. CDR3 nucleotides: TGTGCCAGTAGTACAGGTTCGAGCTCTGGAAACACCATATATTTT.

This clonotype was seen a few times. This chain joins TRBV18 and TRBJ2-3, with D unclear. Trimming removed 5 bases at V and 0 bases at J, with 6 bases between. CDR3 length: 13 residues. The V gene's germline CDR1 is KGHSH and CDR2 LQKENI. The CDR3: CASSIASTDTQYF. The CDR3 DNA is TGTGCCAGCTCAATAGCTAGCACAGATACGCAGTATTTT. The variable domain in full, completed from reference TRBV18 and TRBJ2-3, reads NAGVMQNPRHLVRRRGQEARLRCSPMKGHSHVYWYRQLPEEGLKFMVYLQKENIIDESGMPKERFSAEFPKEGPSILRIQQVVRGDSAAYFCASSIASTDTQYFGPGTRLTVL.

The V call is TRBV7-3, the J call TRBJ2-7, with TRBD1 identical over 8 bases. The ends lost 5 bases at V and 0 bases at J; junction bases unmatched: 9. CDR3 length: 16 amino acids. Germline V gene data show CDR1 as SGHTA and CDR2 as FQGTGA. The CDR3 DNA is TGTGCCAGCAGCCCCGACAGGGGAATACACTCCTACGAGCAGTACGTC. Translation: CASSPDRGIHSYEQYV.

In its sample, this clonotype was seen many times. The junction and the germline gene differ at one end; a read error may be behind it. The chain is built from TRBV7-7 and TRBJ2-1, with 7 bases fitting TRBD1. This CDR3 has 15 residues. In germline, CDR1 is SSHAT, CDR2 FNYEAQ (reference sequence). CDR3 region: CASSLTGSSYNEQFF. DNA of the CDR3: TGTGCTAGCAGCTTGACAGGGAGCTCCTACAATGAGCAGTTCTTC.

CDR3 DNA sequence: TGTGCCACCACTTGGGGCTTCTATAGCAATCAGCCCCAGCATTTT. Its protein is CATTWGFYSNQPQHF. The chain has TRBV19 and TRBJ1-5; perhaps TRBD1 as D (5 bases). Germline lookup yields CDR1 LNHDA and CDR2 SQIVND (reference sequence). This CDR3 spans 15 amino acids. Trimming shortened V by 10 bases and J by 0 bases, and 16 bases separated the two germline ends.

This chain joins TRBV6-1 and TRBJ2-1; D remains unclear. Germline V CDR1 and CDR2: MNHNS, SASEGT. With 1 base removed from V and 7 bases from J, the gap between germline ends came to 5 bases. The CDR3 is made up of 12 amino acids. The CDR3 is CASSEVLNEQFF. CDR3 DNA sequence: TGTGCCAGCAGTGAAGTTCTAAATGAGCAGTTCTTC.

The chain links TRBV7-2 to TRBJ1-3; no clear D. CDR3 length equals 12 residues. V dropped 4 bases and J dropped 4 bases, with 5 bases sitting between them. Looked up from germline, CDR1 is SGHTA and CDR2 is FQGNSA. In DNA form, the CDR3 reads TGTGCCAGCAGCTCGGCGGGAAACACCATATATTTT. Translated, it gives CASSSAGNTIYF.

This rearrangement joins TRBV20-1 to TRBJ2-2; perhaps TRBD1 as D (5 bases). CDR1 is DFQATT, CDR2 SNEGSKA, per germline (reference sequence). V lost 2 bases and J 3 bases, leaving 7 bases between the germline ends. This CDR3 spans 13 amino acids. For the CDR3, the DNA is TGCAGTGCTAGATCGACAGACACCGGGGAGCTGTTTTTT. It codes for CSARSTDTGELFF.

This clonotype appeared a few times. The chain employs TRBV10-3 and TRBJ2-3, with TRBD2 identical over 10 bases. Germline loops: CDR1 ENHRY, CDR2 SYGVKD. The CDR3 contains 17 residues. With V trimmed by 10 bases and J by 2 bases, 15 bases remained unmatched. CDR3 nucleotide sequence: TGTGCCACCCACTCCCCGGGACTAGCGAGTCACACAGATACGCAGTATTTT. This sequence encodes CATHSPGLASHTDTQYF.